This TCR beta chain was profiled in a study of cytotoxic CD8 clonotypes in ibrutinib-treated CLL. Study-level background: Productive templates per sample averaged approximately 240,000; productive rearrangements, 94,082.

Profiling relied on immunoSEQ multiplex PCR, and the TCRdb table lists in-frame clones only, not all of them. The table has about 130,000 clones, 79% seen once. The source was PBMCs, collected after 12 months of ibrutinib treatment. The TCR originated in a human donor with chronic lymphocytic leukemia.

Here the CDR3 reads CASRSPGQGANVLTF. For the CDR3, the DNA is TGTGCCAGCAGATCACCGGGACAGGGGGCCAACGTCCTGACTTTC. The chain joins TRBV6-5 to TRBJ2-6; 7 bases map to TRBD1. With 6 bases clipped from V and 4 bases from J, the junction kept 6 bases outside the gene matches. CDR1 and CDR2 (germline): MNHEY, SVGAGI. The CDR3 totals 15 residues.